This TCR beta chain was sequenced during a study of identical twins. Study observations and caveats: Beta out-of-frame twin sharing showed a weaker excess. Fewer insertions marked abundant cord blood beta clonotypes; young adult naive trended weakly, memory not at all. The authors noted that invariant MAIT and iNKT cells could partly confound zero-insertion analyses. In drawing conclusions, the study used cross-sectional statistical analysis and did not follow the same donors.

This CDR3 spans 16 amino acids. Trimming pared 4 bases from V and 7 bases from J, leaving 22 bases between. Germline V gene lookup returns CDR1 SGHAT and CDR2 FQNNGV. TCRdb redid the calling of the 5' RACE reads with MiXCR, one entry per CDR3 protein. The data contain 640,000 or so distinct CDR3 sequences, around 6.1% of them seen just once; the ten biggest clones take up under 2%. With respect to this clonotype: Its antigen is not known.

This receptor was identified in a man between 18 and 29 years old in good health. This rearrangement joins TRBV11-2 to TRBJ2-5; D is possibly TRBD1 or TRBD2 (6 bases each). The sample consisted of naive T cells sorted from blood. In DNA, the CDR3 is TGTGCCAGCAGCTCTAGCAGAGGTGGGGGGCCGTGGACCCAGTACTTC. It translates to CASSSSRGGGPWTQYF.